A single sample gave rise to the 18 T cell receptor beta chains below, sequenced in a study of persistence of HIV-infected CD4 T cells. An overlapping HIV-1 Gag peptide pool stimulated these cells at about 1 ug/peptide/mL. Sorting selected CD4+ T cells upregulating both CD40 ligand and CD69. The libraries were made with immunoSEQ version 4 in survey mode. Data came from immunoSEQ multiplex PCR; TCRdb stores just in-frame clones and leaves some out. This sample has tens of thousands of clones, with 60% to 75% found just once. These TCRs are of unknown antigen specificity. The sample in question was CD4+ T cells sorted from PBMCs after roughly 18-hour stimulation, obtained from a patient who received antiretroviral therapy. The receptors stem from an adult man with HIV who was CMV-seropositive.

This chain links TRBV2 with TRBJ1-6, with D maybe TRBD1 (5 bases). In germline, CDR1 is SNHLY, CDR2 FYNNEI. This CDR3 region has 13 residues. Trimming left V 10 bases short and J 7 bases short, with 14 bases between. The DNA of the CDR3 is TGTGCCACTACCGGGACGGACAATTCACCCCTCCACTTT. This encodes CATTGTDNSPLHF.

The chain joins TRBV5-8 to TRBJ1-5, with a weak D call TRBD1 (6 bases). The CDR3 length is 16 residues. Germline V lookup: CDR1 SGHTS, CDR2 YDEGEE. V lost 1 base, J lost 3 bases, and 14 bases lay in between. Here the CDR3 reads CASSLRQGNFNQPQHF. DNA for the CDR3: TGTGCCAGCAGCTTGCGGCAGGGGAATTTCAATCAGCCCCAGCATTTT. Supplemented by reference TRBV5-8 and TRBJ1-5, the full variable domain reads EAGVTQSPTHLIKTRGQQATLRCSPISGHTSVYWYQQALGLGLQFLLWYDEGEERNRGNFPPRFSGRQFPNYSSELNVNALELEDSALYLCASSLRQGNFNQPQHFGDGTRLSIL.

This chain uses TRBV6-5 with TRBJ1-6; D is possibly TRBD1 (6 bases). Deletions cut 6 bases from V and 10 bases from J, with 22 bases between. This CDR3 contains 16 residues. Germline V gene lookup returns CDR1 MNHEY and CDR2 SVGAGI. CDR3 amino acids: CASRYGKEGVGSPLHF. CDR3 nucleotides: TGTGCCAGCAGGTACGGGAAGGAGGGGGTCGGATCACCCCTCCACTTT.

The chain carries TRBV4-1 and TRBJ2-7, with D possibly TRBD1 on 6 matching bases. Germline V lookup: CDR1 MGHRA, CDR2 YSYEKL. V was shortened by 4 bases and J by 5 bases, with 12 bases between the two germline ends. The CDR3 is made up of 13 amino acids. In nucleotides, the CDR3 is TGCGCCAGCAGCCTCCAACCAGGGGACGAGCAGTACTTC. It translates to CASSLQPGDEQYF.

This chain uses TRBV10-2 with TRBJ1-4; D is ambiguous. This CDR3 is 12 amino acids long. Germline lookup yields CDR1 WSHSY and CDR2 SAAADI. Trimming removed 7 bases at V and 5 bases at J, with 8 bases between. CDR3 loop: CASKAGNEKLFF. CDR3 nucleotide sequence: TGCGCCAGCAAGGCAGGCAATGAAAAACTGTTTTTT.

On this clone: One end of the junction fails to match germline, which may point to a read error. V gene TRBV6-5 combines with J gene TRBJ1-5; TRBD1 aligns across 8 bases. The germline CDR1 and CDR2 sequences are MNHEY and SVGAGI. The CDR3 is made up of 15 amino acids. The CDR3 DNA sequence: TGTGCCAGCAGTGACTCAGGGGGCCCAAATCAGCCCCAGCATTTT. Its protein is CASSDSGGPNQPQHF.

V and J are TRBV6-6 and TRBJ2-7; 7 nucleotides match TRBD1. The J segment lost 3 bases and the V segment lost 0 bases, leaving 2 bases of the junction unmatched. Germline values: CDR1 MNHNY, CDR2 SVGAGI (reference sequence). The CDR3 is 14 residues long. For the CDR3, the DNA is TGTGCCAGCAGTTACTCGACAGGGCTCTACGAGCAGTACTTC. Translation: CASSYSTGLYEQYF.

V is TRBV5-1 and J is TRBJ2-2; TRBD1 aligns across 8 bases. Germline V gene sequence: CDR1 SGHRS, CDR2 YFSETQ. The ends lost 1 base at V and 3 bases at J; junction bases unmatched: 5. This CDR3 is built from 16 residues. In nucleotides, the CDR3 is TGCGCCAGCAGCTTGTCAGGGGGCGGGTACACCGGGGAGCTGTTTTTT. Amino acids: CASSLSGGGYTGELFF.

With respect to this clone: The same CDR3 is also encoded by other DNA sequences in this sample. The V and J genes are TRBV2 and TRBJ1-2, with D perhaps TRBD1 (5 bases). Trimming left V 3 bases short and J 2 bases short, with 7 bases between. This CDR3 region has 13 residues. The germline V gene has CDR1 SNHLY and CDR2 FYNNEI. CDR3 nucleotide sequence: TGTGCCAGCAGTGAGGAGGGGAACTATGGCTACACCTTC. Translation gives CASSEEGNYGYTF.

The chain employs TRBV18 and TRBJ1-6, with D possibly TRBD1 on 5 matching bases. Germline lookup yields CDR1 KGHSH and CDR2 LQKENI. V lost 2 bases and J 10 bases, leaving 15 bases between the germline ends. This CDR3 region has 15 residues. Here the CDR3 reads CASSPGTRVGSPLHF. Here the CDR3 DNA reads TGTGCCAGCTCACCAGGGACCAGGGTAGGGTCACCCCTCCACTTT.

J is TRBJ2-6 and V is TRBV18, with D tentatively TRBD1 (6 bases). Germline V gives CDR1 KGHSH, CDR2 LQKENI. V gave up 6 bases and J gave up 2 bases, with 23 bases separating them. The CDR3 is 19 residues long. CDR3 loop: CASSQLPGHLSTGANVLTF. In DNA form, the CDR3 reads TGTGCCAGCTCGCAACTTCCGGGACACTTGAGCACTGGGGCCAACGTCCTGACTTTC.

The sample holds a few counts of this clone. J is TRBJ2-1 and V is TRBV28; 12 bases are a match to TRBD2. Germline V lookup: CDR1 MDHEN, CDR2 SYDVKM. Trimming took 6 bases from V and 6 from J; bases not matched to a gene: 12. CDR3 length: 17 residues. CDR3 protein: CASSRTSGAPGGNEQFF. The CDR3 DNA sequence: TGTGCCAGCAGCAGGACTAGCGGGGCCCCGGGGGGCAATGAGCAGTTCTTC.

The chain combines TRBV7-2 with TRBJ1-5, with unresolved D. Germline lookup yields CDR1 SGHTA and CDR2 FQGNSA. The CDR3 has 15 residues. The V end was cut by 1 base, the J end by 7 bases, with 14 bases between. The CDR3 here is CASSLDGREHQPQHF. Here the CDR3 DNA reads TGTGCCAGCAGCTTAGACGGGCGGGAACACCAGCCCCAGCATTTT.

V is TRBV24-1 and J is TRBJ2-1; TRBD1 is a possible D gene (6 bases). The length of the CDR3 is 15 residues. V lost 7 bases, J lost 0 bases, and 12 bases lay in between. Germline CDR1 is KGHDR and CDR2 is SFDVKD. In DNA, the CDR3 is TGTGCCACCAGCGGACAGCCGAGCTCCTACAATGAGCAGTTCTTC. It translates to CATSGQPSSYNEQFF.

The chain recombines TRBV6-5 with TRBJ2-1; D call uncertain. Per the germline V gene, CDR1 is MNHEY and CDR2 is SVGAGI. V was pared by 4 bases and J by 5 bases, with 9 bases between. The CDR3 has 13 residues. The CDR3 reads CASSWNQNNEQFF. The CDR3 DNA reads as TGTGCCAGCAGTTGGAACCAAAACAATGAGCAGTTCTTC.

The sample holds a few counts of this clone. CDR3 residues: CASSVSWLYSNQPQHF. CDR3 DNA sequence: TGTGCCAGCAGTGTTTCGTGGCTGTATAGCAATCAGCCCCAGCATTTT. V gene TRBV2 combines with J gene TRBJ1-5; D unresolved. This CDR3 is 16 amino acids long. Trimming took 4 bases from V and 0 from J, leaving 13 bases between them. CDR1 is SNHLY and CDR2 is FYNNEI in the germline V gene.

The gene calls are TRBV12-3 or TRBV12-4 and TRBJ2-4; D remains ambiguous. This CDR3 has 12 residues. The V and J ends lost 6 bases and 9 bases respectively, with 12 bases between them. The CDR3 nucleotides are TGTGCCAGCAGCCGCGGACCCACCATTCAGTACTTC. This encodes CASSRGPTIQYF.

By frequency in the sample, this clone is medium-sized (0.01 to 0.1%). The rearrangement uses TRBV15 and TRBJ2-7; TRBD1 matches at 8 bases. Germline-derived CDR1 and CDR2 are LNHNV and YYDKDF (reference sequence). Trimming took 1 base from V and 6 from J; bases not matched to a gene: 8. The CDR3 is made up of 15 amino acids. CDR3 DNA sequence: TGTGCCACCAGCAGAGTGGGGCGACAGGGGAGCGAGCAGTACTTC. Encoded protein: CATSRVGRQGSEQYF.